These T cell receptor beta chains were read from a single sample in a study of metastatic and nonmetastatic thyroid tumors. MiXCR was used by TCRdb to re-call the PCR reads. The sample carries 20,000 to 25,000 clones, 22% recorded once. The source material was tumor tissue. These receptors were taken from a female donor with papillary thyroid cancer or a benign thyroid nodule (not recorded which). Some clones in this sample may be carry-over from other donors' samples. CDR3s include the opening cysteine and the closing phenylalanine or tryptophan. Each record gives: V gene, clone size, J gene, D gene, CDR3 protein, CDR3 DNA. A D gene is named only where the DNA matches it firmly. Only some rows state a clone size, as once, few, many or a class for expanded clones.

TRBV5-1	.	TRBJ2-3	TRBD2	CASSSGSTDTQYF	TGCGCCAGCTCCAGCGGGAGCACGGATACGCAGTATTTT
TRBV7-3	once	TRBJ2-1	TRBD2	CASSLNVLAGVGEQFF	TGTGCCAGCAGCTTAAACGTCCTAGCGGGAGTGGGTGAGCAGTTCTTC
TRBV11-1	.	TRBJ2-1	TRBD2	CASRPTSGDINEQFF	TGTGCCAGCAGGCCGACTAGCGGAGATATCAATGAGCAGTTCTTC
TRBV6-1	.	TRBJ2-3	.	CASVVGSAADTQYF	TGTGCCAGCGTCGTCGGGAGTGCGGCAGATACGCAGTATTTT
TRBV6-6	medium-sized	TRBJ2-6	.	CATAEGGRRITGANVLTF	TGTGCCACGGCGGAAGGGGGGCGCCGGATCACTGGGGCCAACGTCCTGACTTTC
TRBV19	many	TRBJ1-5	.	CASREWRGQPQHF	TGTGCCAGTAGAGAATGGCGGGGTCAGCCCCAGCATTTT
TRBV30	many	TRBJ1-1	.	CAWSRWGGPDNTEAFF	TGTGCCTGGAGTCGATGGGGGGGGCCGGATAACACTGAAGCTTTCTTT
TRBV10-2	.	TRBJ2-7	TRBD1	CASSDPGQGLSYEQYF	TGCGCCAGCAGTGACCCGGGACAGGGTCTCTCCTACGAGCAGTACTTC
TRBV20-1	.	TRBJ2-5	.	CSAGRGAGETQYF	TGCAGTGCAGGTCGGGGGGCAGGAGAGACCCAGTACTTC
TRBV27	.	TRBJ1-1	.	CASSLSGWNTEAFF	TGTGCCAGCAGTTTATCAGGGTGGAACACTGAAGCTTTCTTT
TRBV2	.	TRBJ1-4	.	CASALVGSNEKLFF	TGTGCCAGCGCCCTTGTTGGGTCTAATGAAAAACTGTTTTTT
TRBV20-1	.	TRBJ2-7	.	CSASDLAGYEQYF	TGCAGTGCTAGTGACCTAGCTGGCTACGAGCAGTACTTC
TRBV18	few	TRBJ2-5	TRBD1	CASSLDREGETQYF	TGTGCCAGCTCTCTTGACAGGGAAGGGGAGACCCAGTACTTC
TRBV6-1	.	TRBJ1-3	.	CASSEVTVSGNTIYF	TGTGCCAGCAGTGAAGTTACAGTCTCTGGAAACACCATATATTTT
TRBV10-1	few	TRBJ2-1	TRBD1	CASSDGFGQGKTGEQFF	TGCGCCAGCAGTGACGGTTTTGGACAGGGAAAAACGGGTGAGCAGTTCTTC
TRBV2	.	TRBJ1-4	TRBD1	CASMTGTGGGNEKLFF	TGTGCCAGCATGACCGGGACAGGTGGAGGGAATGAAAAACTGTTTTTT
TRBV12-3/TRBV12-4	few	TRBJ2-7	.	CASSSIPSSYEQYF	TGTGCCAGCAGTTCCATCCCCAGCTCCTACGAGCAGTACTTC
TRBV7-2	.	TRBJ1-3	.	CASSLAPLTVRGNTIYF	TGTGCCAGCAGCTTGGCGCCGCTGACAGTGCGCGGAAACACCATATATTTT
TRBV20-1	.	TRBJ1-6	.	CSARDLKGHNSPLHF	TGCAGTGCTAGAGATCTTAAGGGTCATAATTCACCCCTCCACTTT
TRBV28	few	TRBJ1-1	.	CASSSQDRDEAFF	TGTGCCAGCAGTTCCCAGGACCGTGATGAAGCTTTCTTT
TRBV20-1	many	TRBJ1-4	.	CSASPGTKDEKLFF	TGCAGTGCTAGCCCCGGGACGAAGGATGAAAAACTGTTTTTT
TRBV11-2	.	TRBJ2-1	TRBD2	CASSLYSRTSGSRNEQFF	TGTGCCAGCAGCCTTTACTCGCGGACTAGCGGGAGTAGGAATGAGCAGTTCTTC
TRBV20-1	.	TRBJ2-7	.	CSASGPPGDEQYF	TGCAGTGCTAGTGGACCCCCGGGAGACGAGCAGTACTTC
TRBV7-6	few	TRBJ1-1	.	CASSPRRGNTEAFF	TGTGCCAGCAGCCCGAGGCGGGGTAACACTGAAGCTTTCTTT
TRBV20-1	.	TRBJ2-1	.	CSARDTRDYNEQFF	TGCAGTGCTAGGGATACTAGAGACTACAATGAGCAGTTCTTC
TRBV5-1	.	TRBJ2-7	TRBD2	CASSRLLSGGTYEQYF	TGCGCCAGCAGCCGGCTCCTTAGCGGGGGCACCTACGAGCAGTACTTC
TRBV5-4	many	TRBJ1-2	.	CASSLETNRAGGYTF	TGTGCCAGCAGCTTGGAGACGAACAGGGCCGGGGGCTACACCTTC
TRBV20-1	.	TRBJ1-6	TRBD1	CSARDILTGTGSSPLHF	TGCAGTGCTAGAGATATACTGACCGGGACAGGGAGTTCACCCCTCCACTTT
TRBV7-9	once	TRBJ1-1	.	CASSHRTDMNTEAFF	TGTGCCAGCAGCCACAGGACAGACATGAACACTGAAGCTTTCTTT
TRBV7-6	.	TRBJ1-5	.	CASSPEWGDYLGSNQPQHF	TGTGCCAGCAGCCCCGAATGGGGGGATTATTTAGGTAGCAATCAGCCCCAGCATTTT
TRBV15	many	TRBJ2-5	.	CATSWTLQETQYF	TGTGCCACCAGCTGGACGTTACAAGAGACCCAGTACTTC
TRBV5-4	.	TRBJ1-4	TRBD1	CASSSSGTGIEKLFF	TGTGCCAGCAGCTCCTCCGGGACAGGGATTGAAAAACTGTTTTTT
TRBV7-8	few	TRBJ2-1	.	CASSRSYNEQFF	TGTGCCAGCAGCCGAAGCTACAATGAGCAGTTCTTC
TRBV6-1	.	TRBJ1-3	.	CASVQDGTSGNTIYF	TGTGCCAGCGTACAGGATGGGACCTCTGGAAACACCATATATTTT
TRBV5-1	many	TRBJ2-7	.	CASSLIGTLNYEQYF	TGCGCCAGCAGCTTGATAGGGACACTTAACTACGAGCAGTACTTC
TRBV20-1	.	TRBJ2-7	.	CSARETQKYYEQYF	TGCAGTGCTAGAGAGACTCAAAAATACTACGAGCAGTACTTC
TRBV12-3/TRBV12-4	.	TRBJ1-6	.	CASRVHGRGSSPLHF	TGTGCCAGCAGGGTCCACGGAAGGGGTTCTTCACCCCTCCACTTT
TRBV4-2	many	TRBJ2-1	TRBD2	CASSHNLADTYNEQFF	TGTGCCAGCAGCCACAATCTAGCGGACACCTACAATGAGCAGTTCTTC
TRBV11-2	many	TRBJ1-5	.	CASSLMDDQPQHF	TGTGCCAGCAGCTTAATGGACGATCAGCCCCAGCATTTT
TRBV12-3/TRBV12-4	few	TRBJ1-1	.	CASSLAGTVNTEAFF	TGTGCCAGCAGTTTAGCCGGGACGGTGAACACTGAAGCTTTCTTT
TRBV5-8	many	TRBJ2-1	.	CASSSTGISNEQFF	TGTGCCAGCAGCTCTACAGGGATTAGCAATGAGCAGTTCTTC
TRBV11-2	few	TRBJ2-5	TRBD1	CASRKPGQGIQETQYF	TGTGCCAGCAGAAAACCGGGACAGGGGATCCAAGAGACCCAGTACTTC
TRBV20-1	few	TRBJ2-2	TRBD2	CSALRTSVNGELFF	TGCAGTGCGCTTCGGACTAGCGTGAACGGGGAGCTGTTTTTT
TRBV7-3	large	TRBJ2-3	.	CASRSTGTDTQYF	TGTGCCAGCAGATCTACAGGGACGGATACGCAGTATTTT
TRBV4-3	many	TRBJ2-5	TRBD1	CASSQQGAGETQYF	TGCGCCAGCAGCCAGCAGGGGGCTGGGGAGACCCAGTACTTC
TRBV7-2	medium-sized	TRBJ2-3	.	CASSFGLSTDTQYF	TGTGCCAGCAGCTTTGGACTGAGCACAGATACGCAGTATTTT
TRBV20-1	many	TRBJ1-2	.	CSARDGISYTF	TGCAGTGCTAGAGATGGGATTTCCTACACCTTC
TRBV20-1	.	TRBJ2-1	.	CSARHIGDGVENNEQFF	TGCAGTGCTAGACATATCGGGGATGGGGTAGAAAACAATGAGCAGTTCTTC